These T cell receptor beta chains were read from a single sample in a study of technical replicates of blood from a handful of donors. Sequenced by immunoSEQ multiplex PCR; TCRdb stores in-frame clones only, minus some. The data hold about 76,000 clones, with roughly nine tenths observed a single time. Sequencing was carried out using T cells isolated from PBMCs. The receptors come from a human donor in good health. The CDR3 runs from the conserved cysteine through the conserved F or W. A D gene is named only where the DNA matches it firmly. Rows give clone size only sometimes, using once, few, many, or a class for an expanded clone.

j_gene,d_gene,abundance,v_gene,CDR3aa,CDR3nt
TRBJ1-2,TRBD1,-,TRBV10-2,CASSPGTGHNYGYTF,TGCGCCAGCAGTCCTGGGACAGGGCATAACTATGGCTACACCTTC
TRBJ2-1,TRBD2,-,TRBV7-8,CASSLDPRGTSGKNEQFF,TGTGCCAGCAGCTTGGACCCTCGAGGGACTAGCGGGAAGAATGAGCAGTTCTTC
TRBJ1-2,-,-,TRBV7-9,CASSPRIPGYTF,TGTGCCAGCAGCCCCCGTATCCCTGGCTACACCTTC
TRBJ2-7,-,-,TRBV11-3,CASSLGGITYEQYF,TGTGCCAGCAGCTTAGGAGGAATCACCTACGAGCAGTACTTC
TRBJ2-7,TRBD1,once,TRBV28,CASSLWDRAYEQYF,TGTGCCAGCAGTTTATGGGACAGGGCCTACGAGCAGTACTTC
TRBJ2-1,-,-,TRBV5-4,CASSEGRSSYNEQFF,TGTGCCAGCAGCGAGGGCCGCAGCTCCTACAATGAGCAGTTCTTC
TRBJ2-1,TRBD2,few,TRBV6-1,CASSEGSGSDYNEQFF,TGTGCCAGCAGTGAGGGTAGCGGGAGCGATTACAATGAGCAGTTCTTC
TRBJ1-1,-,-,TRBV6-1,CASIPSLNTEAFF,TGTGCCAGCATCCCGTCCTTGAACACTGAAGCTTTCTTT
TRBJ2-1,-,-,TRBV19,CASSISRGTLNEQFF,TGTGCCAGTAGTATCTCCAGGGGTACCTTAAATGAGCAGTTCTTC
TRBJ1-4,-,-,TRBV7-3,CASSLVTGMEKLFF,TGTGCCAGCAGCTTAGTCACAGGGATGGAAAAACTGTTTTTT
TRBJ1-4,TRBD1,-,TRBV11-2,CASSLGTGGKLFF,TGTGCCAGCAGCTTAGGGACAGGAGGAAAACTGTTTTTT
TRBJ1-2,-,-,TRBV2,CASSDTVGYTF,TGTGCCAGCAGTGACACGGTTGGCTACACCTTC
TRBJ2-7,-,once,TRBV6-5,CASSYYGSSYEQYF,TGTGCCAGCAGTTACTACGGGAGCTCCTACGAGCAGTACTTC
TRBJ2-3,TRBD2,-,TRBV27,CASSRQAGAGGPVRTDTQYF,TGTGCCAGCAGTCGTCAGGCGGGAGCGGGGGGGCCTGTAAGGACAGATACGCAGTATTTT
TRBJ2-7,-,-,TRBV9,CASGGTAYEQYF,TGTGCCAGCGGGGGCACAGCCTACGAGCAGTACTTC
TRBJ2-1,TRBD2,-,TRBV28,CATKKGGLAGNILINNEQFF,TGTGCCACTAAAAAGGGCGGACTAGCGGGAAATATTTTGATTAACAATGAGCAGTTCTTC
TRBJ1-4,-,-,TRBV15,CATSLEGGVEKLFF,TGTGCCACCAGCCTTGAGGGAGGCGTTGAAAAACTGTTTTTT
TRBJ1-1,-,-,TRBV5-4,CASSLVDSWVGTEAFF,TGTGCCAGCAGCTTGGTAGACAGCTGGGTGGGCACTGAAGCTTTCTTT
TRBJ2-7,TRBD2,few,TRBV5-5,CASSSGLLGGSRYEQYF,TGTGCCAGCAGCTCGGGGTTACTAGGCGGGAGTCGGTACGAGCAGTACTTC
TRBJ2-4,TRBD2,many,TRBV11-2,CASSPRDYTAKNIQYF,TGTGCCAGCAGCCCCCGGGACTATACAGCCAAAAACATTCAGTACTTC
TRBJ2-5,-,-,TRBV28,CASSFDRGLQETQYF,TGTGCCAGCAGTTTTGACAGGGGACTACAAGAGACCCAGTACTTC
TRBJ1-3,-,-,TRBV4-1,CASSQGQISGNTIYF,TGCGCCAGCAGCCAAGGACAGATCTCTGGAAACACCATATATTTT
TRBJ1-2,-,-,TRBV7-2,CASSFTGWGYTF,TGTGCCAGCAGCTTTACAGGGTGGGGCTACACCTTC
TRBJ2-7,-,-,TRBV4-1,CASSQEAGPRNYEQYF,TGCGCCAGCAGCCAAGAGGCAGGGCCCAGGAACTACGAGCAGTACTTC
TRBJ2-7,TRBD2,-,TRBV5-6,CASSGWGGPAYEQYF,TGTGCCAGCAGCGGGTGGGGGGGACCCGCCTACGAGCAGTACTTC
TRBJ1-5,TRBD1,-,TRBV10-2,CASSDWTGNQPQHF,TGCGCCAGCAGCGACTGGACAGGAAATCAGCCCCAGCATTTT
TRBJ2-5,TRBD2,-,TRBV28,CASGRGQETQYF,TGTGCTTCGGGGAGGGGACAAGAGACCCAGTACTTC
TRBJ1-2,-,-,TRBV11-2,CASSSSNYGYTF,TGTGCCAGCAGCTCCTCTAACTATGGCTACACCTTC
TRBJ1-5,TRBD1,-,TRBV27,CASSPQGSQPQHF,TGTGCCAGCAGTCCACAGGGGAGTCAGCCCCAGCATTTT
TRBJ1-2,-,-,TRBV5-4,CASSLVTSYGYTF,TGTGCCAGCAGCTTGGTTACTTCCTATGGCTACACCTTC
TRBJ1-3,TRBD1,-,TRBV6-6,CASSYSDRGSGNTIYF,TGTGCCAGCAGTTACTCGGACAGGGGCTCTGGAAACACCATATATTTT
TRBJ2-7,TRBD2,-,TRBV29-1,CSVSGTSGFHSYEQYF,TGCAGCGTTTCCGGGACTAGCGGATTTCACTCCTACGAGCAGTACTTC
TRBJ2-3,TRBD1,-,TRBV25-1,CASSEWDRGALLDTQYF,TGTGCCAGCAGTGAATGGGACAGGGGGGCCCTATTGGATACGCAGTATTTT
TRBJ2-7,-,once,TRBV13,CASSSGLTSYEQYF,TGTGCCAGCAGCTCGGGACTCACATCCTACGAGCAGTACTTC
TRBJ2-2,-,-,TRBV7-3,CASSSLGTSHTGELFF,TGTGCCAGCAGCTCCCTAGGGACTTCGCACACCGGGGAGCTGTTTTTT
TRBJ2-1,TRBD2,-,TRBV7-9,CASSPTSGIHNEQFF,TGTGCCAGCAGCCCGACTAGCGGGATTCACAATGAGCAGTTCTTC
TRBJ1-2,-,-,TRBV19,CASSIGSGRGGYGYTF,TGTGCCAGTAGTATAGGTTCGGGTAGGGGAGGCTATGGCTACACCTTC
TRBJ2-1,TRBD2,-,TRBV5-1,CASSLAGGLNEQFF,TGCGCCAGCAGCTTGGCGGGGGGGCTGAATGAGCAGTTCTTC
TRBJ1-2,TRBD1,-,TRBV5-4,CASSQNRDRGLGGYTF,TGTGCCAGCAGCCAAAACCGGGACAGGGGTTTGGGAGGCTACACCTTC
TRBJ2-7,-,-,TRBV7-9,CASSAFGGAYEQYF,TGTGCCAGCAGCGCCTTTGGGGGGGCTTACGAGCAGTACTTC
TRBJ2-2,-,-,TRBV25-1,CASSEYFPPRTGELFF,TGTGCCAGCAGTGAATATTTCCCGCCGAGGACCGGGGAGCTGTTTTTT
TRBJ2-5,-,-,TRBV15,CATSRDYFSPQETQYF,TGTGCCACCAGCAGAGATTATTTCTCTCCCCAAGAGACCCAGTACTTC
TRBJ2-7,TRBD1,-,TRBV27,CASSPTKGAGPYEQYF,TGTGCCAGCAGTCCTACGAAGGGGGCAGGCCCCTACGAGCAGTACTTC
TRBJ2-7,TRBD2,once,TRBV29-1,CSVEEAGGSPYEQYF,TGCAGCGTTGAAGAGGCGGGAGGGTCTCCCTACGAGCAGTACTTC
TRBJ2-3,TRBD2,-,TRBV5-1,CASSLYASGRVTDTQYF,TGCGCCAGCAGCTTGTACGCTAGCGGGAGAGTGACAGATACGCAGTATTTT
TRBJ2-7,TRBD1,-,TRBV7-6,CASSQPGQSYEQYF,TGTGCCAGCAGCCAACCGGGACAGAGCTACGAGCAGTACTTC
TRBJ2-7,TRBD2,-,TRBV28,CASSGWAGVDEQYF,TGTGCCAGCAGTGGGTGGGCGGGGGTGGACGAGCAGTACTTC
TRBJ2-1,TRBD1,-,TRBV10-1,CASSESADRADYEQFF,TGCGCCAGCAGTGAGTCGGCGGACAGGGCGGACTATGAGCAGTTCTTC
TRBJ2-7,-,-,TRBV5-1,CASSLSRAYEQYF,TGCGCCAGCAGCTTGTCTCGAGCTTACGAGCAGTACTTC
TRBJ2-1,-,-,TRBV7-9,CASTMPGSAYNEQFF,TGTGCCAGCACTATGCCGGGATCTGCCTACAATGAGCAGTTCTTC
TRBJ1-1,-,-,TRBV7-9,CASSSHGGRDTEAFF,TGTGCCAGCAGCTCACACGGGGGGCGGGACACTGAAGCTTTCTTT
TRBJ2-1,TRBD2,-,TRBV4-1,CASSQGPSGSSYNEQFF,TGCGCCAGCAGCCAAGGCCCTAGCGGGAGTTCCTACAATGAGCAGTTCTTC
TRBJ2-7,-,-,TRBV29-1,CSALLTGVGYEQYF,TGCAGCGCACTTCTGACAGGAGTCGGCTACGAGCAGTACTTC
TRBJ1-5,TRBD1,-,TRBV28,CASDRALQPQHF,TGTGCCAGCGACAGGGCCCTTCAGCCCCAGCATTTT
TRBJ2-7,-,-,TRBV21-1,CASSNEGGQGGYEQYF,TGTGCCAGCAGCAACGAGGGCGGACAGGGGGGTTACGAGCAGTACTTC